Listed below are T cell receptor beta chains from one sample, sequenced in a study of T cells after yellow fever vaccination. TCRdb ran MiXCR on the 5' RACE reads and lists one entry per CDR3 protein. The profile covers 280,000 or so distinct CDR3 sequences, with around 9.3% appearing a single time and approximately 3.3% taken by the ten largest. The sample in question was CD4+ T cells sorted from PBMCs, obtained 5 days after the yellow fever booster vaccination. The receptors were gathered from a man in his late teens or twenties who received the YFV17D yellow fever vaccine. The CDR3 runs from the conserved cysteine through the conserved F or W. A D gene is named only where the DNA matches it firmly. Clone size is shown for a subset of rows, as once, few, many or a class of expanded clone.

v_gene: TRBV29-1
j_gene: TRBJ2-3
abundance: .
d_gene: .
CDR3nt: TGCAGCGGTGGGGGTGAAAGCACAGATACGCAGTATTTT
CDR3aa: CSGGGESTDTQYF

v_gene: TRBV24-1
j_gene: TRBJ1-2
abundance: many
d_gene: TRBD1
CDR3nt: TGTGCCACCAGTGAACCTAATGACAGGGGAGGCGGCTACACCTTC
CDR3aa: CATSEPNDRGGGYTF

v_gene: TRBV20-1
j_gene: TRBJ2-3
abundance: few
d_gene: TRBD2
CDR3nt: TGCAGTGCTAGAGATCGACGGCGGGGGGCCACAGATACGCAGTATTTT
CDR3aa: CSARDRRRGATDTQYF

v_gene: TRBV5-1
j_gene: TRBJ1-6
abundance: many
d_gene: .
CDR3nt: TGCGCCAGCAGTCTCTCGGGTAATTCACCCCTCCACTTT
CDR3aa: CASSLSGNSPLHF

v_gene: TRBV18
j_gene: TRBJ1-5
abundance: few
d_gene: .
CDR3nt: TGTGCCAGCTCACCAGGATCAATTGGCAATCAGCCCCAGCATTTT
CDR3aa: CASSPGSIGNQPQHF

v_gene: TRBV4-3
j_gene: TRBJ2-2
abundance: few
d_gene: .
CDR3nt: TGCGCCAGCAGCCCCCGGCCCCCGCCCACCGGGGAGCTGTTTTTT
CDR3aa: CASSPRPPPTGELFF

v_gene: TRBV6-6
j_gene: TRBJ1-2
abundance: few
d_gene: .
CDR3nt: TGTGCCAGCAGTTACTCGATAACACCCTCCCAAGGCTATGGCTACACCTTC
CDR3aa: CASSYSITPSQGYGYTF

v_gene: TRBV29-1
j_gene: TRBJ2-2
abundance: .
d_gene: .
CDR3nt: TGCAGCGTTGTGGGGGGCGGAAGGACCGGGGAGCTGTTTTTT
CDR3aa: CSVVGGGRTGELFF

v_gene: TRBV7-2
j_gene: TRBJ1-4
abundance: .
d_gene: .
CDR3nt: TGTGCCAGCAGCCTGACTATAGGGGGGAGTGAAAAACTGTTTTTT
CDR3aa: CASSLTIGGSEKLFF

v_gene: TRBV11-2
j_gene: TRBJ1-1
abundance: few
d_gene: .
CDR3nt: TGTGCCAGCAGCTTGAGTGGGGCCACTGAAGCTTTCTTT
CDR3aa: CASSLSGATEAFF

v_gene: TRBV20-1
j_gene: TRBJ2-5
abundance: many
d_gene: TRBD2
CDR3nt: TGCAGTGCAGAAGCGGGGGGAATAGGGACCCAGTACTTC
CDR3aa: CSAEAGGIGTQYF

v_gene: TRBV28
j_gene: TRBJ1-2
abundance: .
d_gene: .
CDR3nt: TGTGCCAGCAGTCTTCGTCCGTATGGCTACACCTTC
CDR3aa: CASSLRPYGYTF

v_gene: TRBV6-5
j_gene: TRBJ1-1
abundance: few
d_gene: TRBD1
CDR3nt: TGTGCCAGCAGTTACGCGGACAGGGACACTGAAGCTTTCTTT
CDR3aa: CASSYADRDTEAFF

v_gene: TRBV7-9
j_gene: TRBJ2-3
abundance: many
d_gene: .
CDR3nt: TGTGCCAGCAGCTTAGGACCCACCACAGATACGCAGTATTTT
CDR3aa: CASSLGPTTDTQYF

v_gene: TRBV5-4
j_gene: TRBJ1-1
abundance: many
d_gene: .
CDR3nt: TGTGCCAGCAGCGACGGGACGCTGTACACTGAAGCTTTCTTT
CDR3aa: CASSDGTLYTEAFF

v_gene: TRBV7-9
j_gene: TRBJ2-3
abundance: .
d_gene: .
CDR3nt: TGTGCCAGCAGCTACCAGAACACAGATACGCAGTATTTT
CDR3aa: CASSYQNTDTQYF

v_gene: TRBV6-6
j_gene: TRBJ2-1
abundance: few
d_gene: .
CDR3nt: TGTGCCAGCAGTTACGGCAGCGGGCGATACAATGAGCAGTTCTTC
CDR3aa: CASSYGSGRYNEQFF

v_gene: TRBV28
j_gene: TRBJ1-1
abundance: few
d_gene: TRBD1
CDR3nt: TGTGCCAGCAGTCTCCTGGGACAGGGGCATGAAGCTTTCTTT
CDR3aa: CASSLLGQGHEAFF

v_gene: TRBV6-5
j_gene: TRBJ2-7
abundance: .
d_gene: .
CDR3nt: TGTGCCAGCAGTTACTCGCACCGAGGGGGGTACGAGCAGTACTTC
CDR3aa: CASSYSHRGGYEQYF

v_gene: TRBV11-2
j_gene: TRBJ1-2
abundance: few
d_gene: TRBD1
CDR3nt: TGTGCCAGCAGCGAATCGACAGGGTATGGCTACACCTTC
CDR3aa: CASSESTGYGYTF

v_gene: TRBV20-1
j_gene: TRBJ1-6
abundance: .
d_gene: .
CDR3nt: TGCAGTGCTAGAGTACAGGGTAATTCACCCCTCCACTTT
CDR3aa: CSARVQGNSPLHF

v_gene: TRBV7-8
j_gene: TRBJ2-1
abundance: .
d_gene: .
CDR3nt: TGTGCCAGCGGATCTAATGAGCAGTTCTTC
CDR3aa: CASGSNEQFF

v_gene: TRBV4-3
j_gene: TRBJ2-1
abundance: many
d_gene: .
CDR3nt: TGCGCCAGCAGCCAGACGGGGGATTCCTACAATGAGCAGTTCTTC
CDR3aa: CASSQTGDSYNEQFF

v_gene: TRBV3-1
j_gene: TRBJ2-7
abundance: .
d_gene: TRBD2
CDR3nt: TGTGCCAGCAGCCGACGGGGGGAGGGGGAGCAGTACTTC
CDR3aa: CASSRRGEGEQYF

v_gene: TRBV6-2/TRBV6-3
j_gene: TRBJ2-7
abundance: .
d_gene: .
CDR3nt: TGTGCCAGCAGTTACGGGAAACCGGGGATCTACGAGCAGTACTTC
CDR3aa: CASSYGKPGIYEQYF

v_gene: TRBV11-3
j_gene: TRBJ2-1
abundance: many
d_gene: .
CDR3nt: TGTGCCAGCAGCTTAGCCAGCTACAATGAGCAGTTCTTC
CDR3aa: CASSLASYNEQFF

v_gene: TRBV9
j_gene: TRBJ1-1
abundance: few
d_gene: .
CDR3nt: TGTGCCAGCAGCGTAGGACTAACCAGGGCCCCGGGTAACACTGAAGCTTTCTTT
CDR3aa: CASSVGLTRAPGNTEAFF

v_gene: TRBV30
j_gene: TRBJ2-7
abundance: few
d_gene: TRBD1
CDR3nt: TGTGCCTGGAGTGCCCGGACAGGGTGGGGCGAGCAGTACTTC
CDR3aa: CAWSARTGWGEQYF

v_gene: TRBV24-1
j_gene: TRBJ2-1
abundance: .
d_gene: TRBD1
CDR3nt: TGTGCCACCAGTGATACAGGGGGCAAAGGGTACAATGAGCAGTTCTTC
CDR3aa: CATSDTGGKGYNEQFF

v_gene: TRBV12-3/TRBV12-4
j_gene: TRBJ2-7
abundance: .
d_gene: TRBD2
CDR3nt: TGTGCCAGCAGCCTTTCACAACTAGCGGGGAACTCCTACGAGCAGTACTTC
CDR3aa: CASSLSQLAGNSYEQYF

v_gene: TRBV7-2
j_gene: TRBJ2-1
abundance: many
d_gene: TRBD2
CDR3nt: TGTGCCAGCAGCTTAGCGCGAGCTAGCGGGGGGGCGGGCAATGAGCAGTTCTTC
CDR3aa: CASSLARASGGAGNEQFF

v_gene: TRBV3-1
j_gene: TRBJ1-4
abundance: few
d_gene: .
CDR3nt: TGTGCCAGCAGCCAAAAGGGAGGTGGTAATGAAAAACTGTTTTTT
CDR3aa: CASSQKGGGNEKLFF

v_gene: TRBV19
j_gene: TRBJ1-2
abundance: few
d_gene: TRBD1
CDR3nt: TGTGCCAGTAGGAGGACAGGGTGGTATGGCTACACCTTC
CDR3aa: CASRRTGWYGYTF

v_gene: TRBV4-3
j_gene: TRBJ2-7
abundance: many
d_gene: .
CDR3nt: TGCGCCAGCAGCCAAGTAGGCGGAAGCTCGGGGTACGAGCAGTACTTC
CDR3aa: CASSQVGGSSGYEQYF

v_gene: TRBV28
j_gene: TRBJ1-2
abundance: .
d_gene: .
CDR3nt: TGTGCCAGCAGTTTCCGGACATACTATGGCTACACCTTC
CDR3aa: CASSFRTYYGYTF

v_gene: TRBV18
j_gene: TRBJ2-1
abundance: many
d_gene: .
CDR3nt: TGTGCCAGCTCACCAAGGACATACAATGAGCAGTTCTTC
CDR3aa: CASSPRTYNEQFF

v_gene: TRBV19
j_gene: TRBJ1-5
abundance: .
d_gene: .
CDR3nt: TGTGCCAGTAGTATCTTCGTGGGCCTAGCGGTGCAGCCCCAGCATTTT
CDR3aa: CASSIFVGLAVQPQHF

v_gene: TRBV7-9
j_gene: TRBJ2-2
abundance: many
d_gene: TRBD2
CDR3nt: TGTGCCAGCAGCCCAGGGACTAGCGGGATTAACACCGGGGAGCTGTTTTTT
CDR3aa: CASSPGTSGINTGELFF

v_gene: TRBV7-9
j_gene: TRBJ1-6
abundance: .
d_gene: TRBD1
CDR3nt: TGTGCCAGCAGCTTTGAGACAGGGGGCGGGTCACCCCTCCACTTT
CDR3aa: CASSFETGGGSPLHF

v_gene: TRBV14
j_gene: TRBJ1-3
abundance: few
d_gene: .
CDR3nt: TGTGCCAGCAGCCAAGAAGCGAACTCTGGAAACACCATATATTTT
CDR3aa: CASSQEANSGNTIYF

v_gene: TRBV7-2
j_gene: TRBJ1-2
abundance: few
d_gene: .
CDR3nt: TGTGCCAGCAGTCGACCAGGGGCCTCGGATGGCTACACCTTC
CDR3aa: CASSRPGASDGYTF

v_gene: TRBV20-1
j_gene: TRBJ2-5
abundance: many
d_gene: .
CDR3nt: TGCAGTGCTAGTGATCCGCGGGGTGGCTCAGAGACCCAGTACTTC
CDR3aa: CSASDPRGGSETQYF

v_gene: TRBV29-1
j_gene: TRBJ2-7
abundance: few
d_gene: .
CDR3nt: TGCAGCGTTGAGTCAAGGGGTAAGGAGCAGTACTTC
CDR3aa: CSVESRGKEQYF

v_gene: TRBV5-1
j_gene: TRBJ1-1
abundance: many
d_gene: TRBD1
CDR3nt: TGCGCCAGCAGCCATGGGACAGGGGATGCTAAGGCTGAAGCTTTCTTT
CDR3aa: CASSHGTGDAKAEAFF

v_gene: TRBV7-2
j_gene: TRBJ2-7
abundance: .
d_gene: TRBD2
CDR3nt: TGTGCCAGCAGCTTGATAGCGGGGGGTCTCTCCTACGAGCAGTACTTC
CDR3aa: CASSLIAGGLSYEQYF

v_gene: TRBV7-8
j_gene: TRBJ1-6
abundance: few
d_gene: .
CDR3nt: TGTGCCAGCAGCCCCTACGGGGCGGGAAATTCACCCCTCCACTTT
CDR3aa: CASSPYGAGNSPLHF

v_gene: TRBV6-5
j_gene: TRBJ1-2
abundance: few
d_gene: TRBD1
CDR3nt: TGTGCCAGCAGTTACCGCGTCGGACAGGGACCCTATGGCTACACCTTC
CDR3aa: CASSYRVGQGPYGYTF

v_gene: TRBV6-5
j_gene: TRBJ1-4
abundance: few
d_gene: TRBD1
CDR3nt: TGTGCCAGCAGTCTCAGGGGGCGGGAAAAACTGTTTTTT
CDR3aa: CASSLRGREKLFF

v_gene: TRBV20-1
j_gene: TRBJ2-2
abundance: many
d_gene: .
CDR3nt: TGCAGTGCTCGGGGGCCGAACACCGGGGAGCTGTTTTTT
CDR3aa: CSARGPNTGELFF

v_gene: TRBV5-1
j_gene: TRBJ1-2
abundance: .
d_gene: .
CDR3nt: TGCGCCAGCAGCTTGGATGTTAGGGATGGTGGCTACACCTTC
CDR3aa: CASSLDVRDGGYTF

v_gene: TRBV7-2
j_gene: TRBJ2-4
abundance: few
d_gene: TRBD2
CDR3nt: TGTGCCAGCAGCTTAGAAGCGGGGGGATTGGGGTACATTCAGTACTTC
CDR3aa: CASSLEAGGLGYIQYF

v_gene: TRBV3-1
j_gene: TRBJ1-5
abundance: many
d_gene: TRBD1
CDR3nt: TGTGCCAGCAGCCAGGACAGGGTCGGTCAGCCCCAGCATTTT
CDR3aa: CASSQDRVGQPQHF

v_gene: TRBV28
j_gene: TRBJ2-2
abundance: .
d_gene: .
CDR3nt: TGTGCCAGCAGTTCCACAGGGGAGGGGACCGGGGAGCTGTTTTTT
CDR3aa: CASSSTGEGTGELFF

v_gene: TRBV29-1
j_gene: TRBJ1-5
abundance: few
d_gene: .
CDR3nt: TGCAGCGTCGCTACGGGACCGACTAGCAATCAGCCCCAGCATTTT
CDR3aa: CSVATGPTSNQPQHF

v_gene: TRBV7-2
j_gene: TRBJ2-3
abundance: few
d_gene: .
CDR3nt: TGTGCCAGCAGCGCGGGACCTAGCACAGATACGCAGTATTTT
CDR3aa: CASSAGPSTDTQYF

v_gene: TRBV2
j_gene: TRBJ1-2
abundance: few
d_gene: TRBD1
CDR3nt: TGTGCCAGCAGAGCCACGACAGGGGCTGGCTACACCTTC
CDR3aa: CASRATTGAGYTF